These 12 T cell receptor beta chains were sequenced from one sample in a study of beta chain features in type 1 diabetes. As every portion of the isolated RNA was reverse transcribed, the sequencing read expressed TCRB transcripts. This table comes from immunoSEQ multiplex PCR, and its TCRdb copy is limited to in-frame clones, with some not included. The sample has over 500,000 clones; around 15% are singletons. Sequencing input: naive CD4+ T cells from blood. These receptors originate from a man aged 18-30 years in good health.

This chain joins TRBV7-9 and TRBJ2-3; D remains ambiguous. Germline values: CDR1 SEHNR, CDR2 FQNEAQ (reference sequence). Deletions cut 3 bases from V and 4 bases from J, with 14 bases between. This CDR3 has 15 residues. CDR3: CASSLQWGSADTQYF. CDR3 nucleotide sequence: TGTGCCAGCAGCTTGCAATGGGGATCCGCAGATACGCAGTATTTT.

The chain is built from TRBV15 and TRBJ2-4; D call uncertain. Germline V lookup: CDR1 LNHNV, CDR2 YYDKDF (reference sequence). This CDR3 contains 13 residues. Trimming left V 0 bases short and J 10 bases short, with 10 bases between. The CDR3 nucleotides are TGTGCCACCAGCAGAGACCTCACCGGGATTCAGTACTTC. It specifies CATSRDLTGIQYF.

The gene calls are TRBV15 and TRBJ2-7, with D perhaps assigned TRBD1 or TRBD2 (5 bases each). The CDR3 runs to 15 residues. The V gene's germline CDR1 is LNHNV and CDR2 YYDKDF (reference sequence). V was clipped by 1 base and J by 4 bases, with 14 bases between them. In DNA form, the CDR3 reads TGTGCCACCAGCAGAGCCGGGACGGATCCATACGAGCAGTACTTC. Residues: CATSRAGTDPYEQYF.

This clone came up a few times. CDR3 in DNA: TGTGCCAGCAGCTTTGGGCAGGGTGGCCCCTTTAGCAATCAGCCCCAGCATTTT. Protein product: CASSFGQGGPFSNQPQHF. The rearrangement links TRBV7-6 to TRBJ1-5, with D possibly being TRBD1 (5 bases). The length of the CDR3 is 18 residues. Trimming left V 3 bases short and J 0 bases short, with 18 bases between. Germline CDR1 reads SGHVS; CDR2 reads FNYEAQ.

This chain connects TRBV11-2 to TRBJ2-1, with a weak D call TRBD1 (7 bases). V lost 4 bases, J lost 0 bases, and 16 bases lay in between. This CDR3 has 17 residues. Germline V gives CDR1 SGHAT, CDR2 FQNNGV. In DNA form, the CDR3 reads TGTGCCAGCAGCTCCAAAACCAGGGGGGTCTCCTACAATGAGCAGTTCTTC. The encoded protein is CASSSKTRGVSYNEQFF. Complete variable domain (other parts from reference TRBV11-2 and TRBJ2-1): EAGVAQSPRYKIIEKRQSVAFWCNPISGHATLYWYQQILGQGPKLLIQFQNNGVVDDSQLPKDRFSAERLKGVDSTLKIQPAKLEDSAVYLCASSSKTRGVSYNEQFFGPGTRLTVL.

This clone was observed a handful of times. The V gene is TRBV18, the J gene TRBJ1-4; D is possibly TRBD1 (5 bases). Germline V CDR1 and CDR2: KGHSH, LQKENI. This CDR3 region has 15 residues. Trimming left V 3 bases short and J 3 bases short, with 11 bases between. The CDR3 DNA is TGTGCCAGCTCACCCAGCAGGGCTGCTAATGAAAAACTGTTTTTT. This gives the protein CASSPSRAANEKLFF.

The CDR3 DNA reads TGCGCCAGCAGCTTGGCCAGGGGACGCTACGAGCAGTACTTC. Its protein is CASSLARGRYEQYF. V usage is TRBV5-1 and J usage is TRBJ2-7; TRBD1 might be the D (6 bases). CDR1 SGHRS and CDR2 YFSETQ come from the germline V gene. There are 14 residues in the CDR3. The V end lost 0 bases, the J end lost 3 bases, and 10 bases lay between the germline ends.

In its sample, this clone was seen a few times. The chain has TRBV7-2 and TRBJ1-2; 10 bases fit TRBD1. Germline V lookup: CDR1 SGHTA, CDR2 FQGNSA. Unmatched junction bases numbered 13, after V lost 5 bases and J lost 4 bases. This CDR3 has 17 amino acids. CDR3 residues: CASSRTREGTGVYGYTF. CDR3 bases: TGTGCCAGCAGCCGTACAAGAGAAGGGACAGGGGTCTATGGCTACACCTTC.

The sample holds a few counts of this clone. Within the sample, other DNA sequences also encode this same CDR3. V usage is TRBV28 and J usage is TRBJ2-1, with D possibly being TRBD2 (6 bases). The CDR3 sequence is 12 residues long. Trimming stripped 8 bases from V and 1 base from J, with 6 bases between. CDR1 is MDHEN, CDR2 SYDVKM, per germline. The CDR3 region is CASGGSYNEQFF. Here the CDR3 DNA reads TGTGCCAGCGGGGGGTCCTACAATGAGCAGTTCTTC.

The chain couples TRBV7-9 to TRBJ2-5; the D call may be TRBD1 or TRBD2 (7 bases each). Trimming stripped 7 bases from V and 2 bases from J, with 11 bases between. CDR1 SEHNR and CDR2 FQNEAQ come from the germline V gene (reference sequence). The CDR3 has 13 residues. The CDR3 loop is CASTRGGQETQYF. For the CDR3, the DNA is TGTGCCAGCACCAGGGGGGGACAAGAGACCCAGTACTTC. The whole variable domain, remainder taken from reference TRBV7-9 and TRBJ2-5, is DTGVSQNPRHKITKRGQNVTFRCDPISEHNRLYWYRQTLGQGPEFLTYFQNEAQLEKSRLLSDRFSAERPKGSFSTLEIQRTEQGDSAMYLCASTRGGQETQYFGPGTRLLVL.

This clone showed up just a few times. The chain uses TRBV6-5 and TRBJ1-5; D unresolved. This CDR3 is 14 amino acids long. Germline CDR1 is MNHEY and CDR2 is SVGAGI. V dropped 6 bases and J dropped 6 bases, with 15 bases sitting between them. The CDR3 DNA reads as TGTGCCAGCAGCGCTGACAAGCGGGGTCAGCCCCAGCATTTT. As protein: CASSADKRGQPQHF.

The gene calls are TRBV18 and TRBJ2-1, with TRBD2 matching 12 bases. In germline, CDR1 is KGHSH, CDR2 LQKENI. The CDR3 consists of 15 residues. J lost 4 bases, V lost 4 bases, and 2 bases had no gene match. DNA for the CDR3: TGTGCCAGCTCACGGGGACTAGCGGGTTACAATGAGCAGTTCTTC. The encoded protein is CASSRGLAGYNEQFF.